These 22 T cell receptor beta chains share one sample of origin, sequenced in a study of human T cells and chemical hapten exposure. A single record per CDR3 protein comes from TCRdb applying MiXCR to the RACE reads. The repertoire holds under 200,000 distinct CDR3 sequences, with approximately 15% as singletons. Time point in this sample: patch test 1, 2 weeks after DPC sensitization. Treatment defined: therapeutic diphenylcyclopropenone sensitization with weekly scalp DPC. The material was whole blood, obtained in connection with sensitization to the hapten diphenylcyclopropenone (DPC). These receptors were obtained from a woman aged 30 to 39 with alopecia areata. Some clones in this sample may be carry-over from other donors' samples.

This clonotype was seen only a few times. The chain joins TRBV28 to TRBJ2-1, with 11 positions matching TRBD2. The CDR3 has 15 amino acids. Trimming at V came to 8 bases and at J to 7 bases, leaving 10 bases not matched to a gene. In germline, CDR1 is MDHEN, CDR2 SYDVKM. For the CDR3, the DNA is TGTGCCAGCCTACCAACTAGCGGGAGTGGGAATGAGCAGTTCTTC. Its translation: CASLPTSGSGNEQFF.

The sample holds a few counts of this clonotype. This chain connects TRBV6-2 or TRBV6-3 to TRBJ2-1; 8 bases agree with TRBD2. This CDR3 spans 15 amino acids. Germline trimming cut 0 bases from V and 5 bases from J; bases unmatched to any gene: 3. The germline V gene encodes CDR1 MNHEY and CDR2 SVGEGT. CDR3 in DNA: TGTGCCAGCAGTTACTCGACTAGCGATCACAATGAGCAGTTCTTC. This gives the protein CASSYSTSDHNEQFF.

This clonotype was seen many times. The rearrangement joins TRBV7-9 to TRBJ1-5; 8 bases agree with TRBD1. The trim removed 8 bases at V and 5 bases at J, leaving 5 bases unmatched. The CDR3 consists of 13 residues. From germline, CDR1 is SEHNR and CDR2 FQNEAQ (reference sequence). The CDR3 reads CASSLTGDQPQHF. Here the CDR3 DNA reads TGTGCCAGCTCACTGACAGGGGATCAGCCCCAGCATTTT.

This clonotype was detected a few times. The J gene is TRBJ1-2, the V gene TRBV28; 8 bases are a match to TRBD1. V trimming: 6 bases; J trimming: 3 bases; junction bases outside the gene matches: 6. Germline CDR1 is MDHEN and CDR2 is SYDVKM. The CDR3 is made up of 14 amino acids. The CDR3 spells CASRYDRGHYGYTF. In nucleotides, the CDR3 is TGTGCCAGCAGATATGACAGGGGCCACTATGGCTACACCTTC.

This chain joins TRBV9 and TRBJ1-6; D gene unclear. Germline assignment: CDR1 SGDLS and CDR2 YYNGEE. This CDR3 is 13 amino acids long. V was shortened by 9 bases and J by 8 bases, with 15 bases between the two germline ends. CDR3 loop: CAIQRLTHSPLHF. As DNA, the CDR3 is TGTGCCATCCAGAGACTTACCCATTCACCCCTCCACTTT.

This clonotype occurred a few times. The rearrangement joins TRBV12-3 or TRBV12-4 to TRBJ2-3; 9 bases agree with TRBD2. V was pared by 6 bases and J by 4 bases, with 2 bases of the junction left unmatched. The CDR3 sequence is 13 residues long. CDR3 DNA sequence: TGTGCCAGCAGGGGACTAGCCGCAGATACGCAGTATTTT. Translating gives CASRGLAADTQYF.

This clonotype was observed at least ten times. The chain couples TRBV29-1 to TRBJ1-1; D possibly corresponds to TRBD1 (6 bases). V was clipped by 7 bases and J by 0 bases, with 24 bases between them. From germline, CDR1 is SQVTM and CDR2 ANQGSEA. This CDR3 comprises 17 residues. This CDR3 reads CSATKGGPGLLNTEAFF. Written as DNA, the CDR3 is TGCAGCGCTACCAAGGGGGGACCGGGACTCCTGAACACTGAAGCTTTCTTT.

The CDR3: CASNRATNTEAFF. For the CDR3, the DNA is TGTGCCAGCAACAGGGCCACGAACACTGAAGCTTTCTTT. This rearrangement joins TRBV7-9 to TRBJ1-1; a possible D gene is TRBD1 (6 bases). The CDR3 covers 13 residues. V dropped 7 bases and J dropped 1 base, with 10 bases sitting between them. From germline, CDR1 is SEHNR and CDR2 FQNEAQ (reference sequence).

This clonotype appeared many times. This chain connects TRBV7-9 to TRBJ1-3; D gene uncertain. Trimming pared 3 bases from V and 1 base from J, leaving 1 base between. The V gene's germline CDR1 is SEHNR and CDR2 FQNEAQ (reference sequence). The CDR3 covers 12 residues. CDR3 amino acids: CASSLSGNTIYF. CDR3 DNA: TGTGCCAGCAGCTTGTCTGGAAACACCATATATTTT.

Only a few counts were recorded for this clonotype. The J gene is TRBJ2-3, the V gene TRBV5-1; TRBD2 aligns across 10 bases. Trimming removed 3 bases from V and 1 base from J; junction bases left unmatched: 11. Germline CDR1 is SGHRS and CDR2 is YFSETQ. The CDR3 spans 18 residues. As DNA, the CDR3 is TGCGCCAGCAGCTATATTAGCGGGGGGAGTGGTGGCACAGATACGCAGTATTTT. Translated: CASSYISGGSGGTDTQYF. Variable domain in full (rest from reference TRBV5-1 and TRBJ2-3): KAGVTQTPRYLIKTRGQQVTLSCSPISGHRSVSWYQQTPGQGLQFLFEYFSETQRNKGNFPGRFSGRQFSNSRSEMNVSTLELGDSALYLCASSYISGGSGGTDTQYFGPGTRLTVL.

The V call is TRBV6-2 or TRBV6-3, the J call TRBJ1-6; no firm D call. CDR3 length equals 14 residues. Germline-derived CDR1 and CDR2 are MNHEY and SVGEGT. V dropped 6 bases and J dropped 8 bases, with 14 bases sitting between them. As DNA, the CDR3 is TGTGCCAGCAGGTGGAGGGAGACGGATTCACCCCTCCACTTT. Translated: CASRWRETDSPLHF.

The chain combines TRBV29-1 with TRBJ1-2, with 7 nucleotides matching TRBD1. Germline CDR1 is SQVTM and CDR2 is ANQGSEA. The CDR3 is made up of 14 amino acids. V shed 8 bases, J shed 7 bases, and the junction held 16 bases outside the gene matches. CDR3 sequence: CSSSWQGGSSGYTF. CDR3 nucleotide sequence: TGCAGCTCATCTTGGCAGGGGGGATCGTCTGGCTACACCTTC.

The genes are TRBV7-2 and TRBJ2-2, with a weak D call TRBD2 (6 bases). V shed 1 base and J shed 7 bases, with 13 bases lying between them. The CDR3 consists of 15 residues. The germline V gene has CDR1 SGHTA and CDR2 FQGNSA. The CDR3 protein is CASSLVPPGVGELFF. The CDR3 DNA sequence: TGTGCCAGCAGCTTAGTGCCCCCGGGAGTCGGGGAGCTGTTTTTT.

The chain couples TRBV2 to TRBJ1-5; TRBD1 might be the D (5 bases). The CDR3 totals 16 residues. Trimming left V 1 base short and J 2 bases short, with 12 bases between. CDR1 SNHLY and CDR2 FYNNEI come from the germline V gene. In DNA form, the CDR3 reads TGTGCCAGCAGTGAAGGGGGCAGAAGGGGCAATCAGCCCCAGCATTTT. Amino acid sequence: CASSEGGRRGNQPQHF.

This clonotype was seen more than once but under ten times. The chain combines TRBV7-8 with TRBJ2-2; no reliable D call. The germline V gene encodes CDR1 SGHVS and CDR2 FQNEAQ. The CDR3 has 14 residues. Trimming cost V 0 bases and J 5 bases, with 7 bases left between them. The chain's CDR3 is CASSLAGMTGELFF. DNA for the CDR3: TGTGCCAGCAGCTTAGCGGGTATGACCGGGGAGCTGTTTTTT.

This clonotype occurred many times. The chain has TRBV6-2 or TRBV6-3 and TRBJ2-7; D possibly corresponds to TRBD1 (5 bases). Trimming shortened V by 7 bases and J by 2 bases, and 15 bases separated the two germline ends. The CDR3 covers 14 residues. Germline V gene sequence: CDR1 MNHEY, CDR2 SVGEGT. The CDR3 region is CASKDPQGTYEQYF. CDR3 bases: TGTGCCAGCAAGGACCCCCAGGGAACCTACGAGCAGTACTTC.

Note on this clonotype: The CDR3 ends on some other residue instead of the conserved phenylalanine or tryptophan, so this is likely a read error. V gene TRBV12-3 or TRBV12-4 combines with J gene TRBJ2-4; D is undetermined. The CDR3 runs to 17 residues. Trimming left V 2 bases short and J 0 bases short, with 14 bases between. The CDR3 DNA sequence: TGTGCCAGCAGTTTATACGGCAGTCAACTAGCCAAAAACATTCAGTACTCC. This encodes CASSLYGSQLAKNIQYS.

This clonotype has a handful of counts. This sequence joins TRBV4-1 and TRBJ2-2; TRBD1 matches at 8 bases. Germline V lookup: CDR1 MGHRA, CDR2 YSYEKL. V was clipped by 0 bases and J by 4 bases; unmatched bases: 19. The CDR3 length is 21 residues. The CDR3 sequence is CASSQDSFGQGLIGSTGELFF. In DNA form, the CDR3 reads TGCGCCAGCAGCCAAGATTCATTCGGACAGGGTTTAATAGGTAGCACCGGGGAGCTGTTTTTT.

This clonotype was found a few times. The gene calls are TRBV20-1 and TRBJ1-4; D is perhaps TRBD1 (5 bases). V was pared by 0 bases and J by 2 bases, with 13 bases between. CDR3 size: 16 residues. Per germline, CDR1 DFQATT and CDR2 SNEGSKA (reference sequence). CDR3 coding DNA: TGCAGTGCTAGAGATCTCGGACACCTCACTAATGAAAAACTGTTTTTT. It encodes CSARDLGHLTNEKLFF.

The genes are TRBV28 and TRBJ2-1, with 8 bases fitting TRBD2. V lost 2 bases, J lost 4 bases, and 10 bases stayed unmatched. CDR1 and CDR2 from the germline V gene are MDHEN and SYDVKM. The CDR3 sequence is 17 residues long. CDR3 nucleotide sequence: TGTGCCAGCAGTTTACTAGGGGCGGGAGGACCTTACAATGAGCAGTTCTTC. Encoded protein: CASSLLGAGGPYNEQFF.

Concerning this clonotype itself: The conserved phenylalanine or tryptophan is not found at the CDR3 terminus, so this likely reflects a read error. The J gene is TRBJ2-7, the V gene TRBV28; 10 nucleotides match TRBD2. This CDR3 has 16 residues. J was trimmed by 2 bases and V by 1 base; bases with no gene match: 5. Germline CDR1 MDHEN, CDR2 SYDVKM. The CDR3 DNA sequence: TGTGCCAGCAGTTTATTCGGGCTAGCGGGAGCCTACGAGCAGTACCTC. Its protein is CASSLFGLAGAYEQYL.

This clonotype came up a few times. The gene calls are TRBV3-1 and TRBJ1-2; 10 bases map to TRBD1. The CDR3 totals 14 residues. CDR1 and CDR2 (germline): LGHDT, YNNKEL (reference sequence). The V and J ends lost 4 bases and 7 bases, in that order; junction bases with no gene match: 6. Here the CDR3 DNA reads TGTGCCAGCAGCCCCGGGACAGGGGATCGTGGCTACACCTTC. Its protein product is CASSPGTGDRGYTF.